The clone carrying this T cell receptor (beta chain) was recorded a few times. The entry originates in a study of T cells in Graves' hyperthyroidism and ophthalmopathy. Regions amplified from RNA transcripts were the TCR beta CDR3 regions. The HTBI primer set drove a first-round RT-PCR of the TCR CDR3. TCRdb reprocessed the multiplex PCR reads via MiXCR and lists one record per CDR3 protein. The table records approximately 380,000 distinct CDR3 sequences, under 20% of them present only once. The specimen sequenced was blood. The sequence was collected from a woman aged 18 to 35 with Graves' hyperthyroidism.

CDR3 bases: TGCAGTGCTAGCGGGGCAGGGGGGGTTCTGAACACTGAAGCTTTCTTT. Residues: CSASGAGGVLNTEAFF. The rearrangement joins TRBV20-1 to TRBJ1-1, with 7 bases fitting TRBD1. The CDR3 runs 16 residues. Germline trimming cut 3 bases from V and 0 bases from J; bases unmatched to any gene: 10. The V gene's germline CDR1 is DFQATT and CDR2 SNEGSKA (reference sequence).